Below, one T cell receptor beta chain is given with its context. Method: immunoSEQ multiplex PCR; TCRdb's copy keeps in-frame clones and lacks some. Among about 170,000 clones listed, around 90% were seen once. The data stem from a study of blood T cell repertoires in COVID-19. About the research overall: Sources were T cells, B-cell-depleted T cells, or PBMCs; the material itself was cDNA or gDNA.

This CDR3 has 13 residues. Per the germline V gene, CDR1 is SGHVS and CDR2 is FQNEAQ. V was clipped by 5 bases and J by 6 bases, with 11 bases between them. Material for sequencing was peripheral blood. This sequence originates from a woman between 45 and 60 years old with acute or convalescent COVID-19. The J gene is TRBJ2-1, the V gene TRBV7-8; D is possibly TRBD1 (5 bases). This CDR3 reads CASSITRGNEQFF. CDR3 bases: TGTGCCAGCAGCATAACAAGGGGCAATGAGCAGTTCTTC.